This note documents a single T cell receptor (beta chain) sequence. Trimming cost V 4 bases and J 5 bases; bases outside gene matches: 10. CDR1 and CDR2 (germline): MNHEY, SMNVEV (reference sequence). The CDR3 length is 15 residues. This sample was included in a study of blood T cells in healthy people across ages. A second PCR, run for about 6 to 11 cycles, used a sample-barcoded 5' primer plus a J-beta primer mix. TCRdb analysed the 5' RACE reads with MiXCR anew, one entry per CDR3 protein. The table lists over 500,000 distinct CDR3 sequences, more than 45% of them singletons. This receptor was obtained from a woman older than 75 in good health. The chain links TRBV27 to TRBJ2-5; 7 positions agree with TRBD2. Sequencing was done on a sample of blood. CDR3 sequence: CASSSRRAGIETQYF. In DNA, the CDR3 is TGTGCCAGCAGTTCGAGACGAGCGGGGATTGAGACCCAGTACTTC.